Listed here is a single TCR beta chain. Its target is unknown. The data originate from a study of monozygotic twins with inflammatory bowel disease. Blood was drawn once per donor, and each sample measured approximately 2.5 ml. Per the germline V gene, CDR1 is MGHDK and CDR2 is SYGVNS. The length of the CDR3 is 18 residues. After re-calling the 5' RACE reads, TCRdb lists one entry per CDR3 protein, DNA absent. The sample has 400,000 to 500,000 distinct CDR3 sequences. Study results and caveats: Support was lacking for any single strong IBD-associated signal or clonotype.

J is TRBJ1-5 and V is TRBV25-1; TCRdb gives TRBD1 as the D gene, but with no DNA this cannot be confirmed. The source is a human donor with ulcerative colitis or Crohn's disease, or a healthy co-twin of an affected twin (not recorded which). Sequenced sample: blood. The CDR3 loop reads CAESDVRGPQYSNQPQHF.